The 12 T cell receptor beta chains below all came from one sample that was sequenced in a study of metastatic and nonmetastatic thyroid tumors. Nobody among the patients had been given any treatment before thyroid surgery. TCRdb reassembled clones from the PCR reads with MiXCR. The sample has approximately 31,000 clones, 25% to 35% seen once. Sequenced input: blood. Every receptor here comes from a female donor with papillary thyroid cancer or a benign thyroid nodule (not recorded which). Some clones in this sample may be carry-over from other donors' samples.

The sample holds many counts of this clone. The chain couples TRBV12-3 or TRBV12-4 to TRBJ2-1; 9 nucleotides match TRBD2. The CDR3 extends over 16 amino acids. The J segment lost 8 bases and the V segment lost 4 bases, leaving 12 bases of the junction unmatched. CDR3 nucleotide sequence: TGTGCCAGCAGTTCCCGCCTGTGGGGACTAGCCGATGAGCAGTTCTTC. Residues: CASSSRLWGLADEQFF.

This clone appeared many times. The CDR3 here is CASSYSTAGGYYGYTF. CDR3 in DNA: TGTGCCAGCAGTTACTCGACGGCAGGGGGCTACTATGGCTACACCTTC. The chain has TRBV6-6 and TRBJ1-2; 8 bases align to TRBD1. V lost 0 bases and J lost 3; bases outside the gene matches: 6. The CDR3 length is 16 residues. Per germline, CDR1 MNHNY and CDR2 SVGAGI (reference sequence).

The table lists this clone with many counts. This chain joins TRBV29-1 and TRBJ2-3; 8 bases are shared with TRBD2. With 7 bases clipped from V and 1 base from J, the junction kept 10 bases outside the gene matches. Looked up from germline, CDR1 is SQVTM and CDR2 is ANQGSEA. CDR3 length: 15 residues. The CDR3 reads CSAPRPGGRTDTQYF. CDR3 nucleotide sequence: TGCAGCGCCCCTCGACCGGGGGGGCGCACAGATACGCAGTATTTT.

Many counts were recorded for this clone. The chain employs TRBV30 and TRBJ2-3; D gene uncertain. Trimming pared 3 bases from V and 4 bases from J, leaving 5 bases between. Per the germline V gene, CDR1 is GTSNPN and CDR2 is SVGIG (reference sequence). The CDR3 runs to 11 residues. This CDR3 reads CAWRNPDTQYF. The CDR3, as DNA: TGTGCCTGGAGGAACCCAGATACGCAGTATTTT.

This clone was detected ten times or more. The DNA for the CDR3 is TGTGCCTGGAGCCCCTTTACCGGGGAGCTGTTTTTT. As protein: CAWSPFTGELFF. The chain uses TRBV30 and TRBJ2-2; D call uncertain. The CDR3 is 12 amino acids. Germline V lookup: CDR1 GTSNPN, CDR2 SVGIG (reference sequence). V lost 3 bases, J lost 5 bases, and 7 bases lay in between.

Written as DNA, the CDR3 is TGTGCCTGGAGTGTCTTGCGCCCATTCAAGAACACCGGGGAGCTGTTTTTT. This gives the protein CAWSVLRPFKNTGELFF. The chain joins TRBV30 to TRBJ2-2, with D hard to call. V lost 0 bases to trimming and J lost 1 base, with 15 bases between them. Looked up from germline, CDR1 is GTSNPN and CDR2 is SVGIG (reference sequence). The CDR3 has 17 residues.

This clone was found many times. The V and J genes are TRBV7-9 and TRBJ2-5; D possibly corresponds to TRBD2 (6 bases). V was clipped by 5 bases and J by 4 bases, with 17 bases between them. The CDR3 spans 15 residues. Germline loops: CDR1 SEHNR, CDR2 FQNEAQ (reference sequence). The CDR3 protein is CASSETGVGGETQYF. CDR3 DNA sequence: TGTGCCAGCAGCGAGACGGGAGTCGGGGGAGAGACCCAGTACTTC.

This clone appeared many times. V is TRBV20-1 and J is TRBJ1-5; D not certain. Germline CDR1 reads DFQATT; CDR2 reads SNEGSKA (reference sequence). This CDR3 contains 14 residues. Trimming removed 2 bases from V and 7 bases from J, with 15 bases in between. The chain's CDR3 is CSARPLAGVQPQHF. The CDR3, as DNA: TGCAGTGCTAGACCCTTAGCCGGGGTCCAGCCCCAGCATTTT.

The J gene is TRBJ1-5, the V gene TRBV20-1, with D unclear. The CDR3 covers 11 residues. Germline V gene sequence: CDR1 DFQATT, CDR2 SNEGSKA (reference sequence). V lost 7 bases and J lost 6, with 10 bases in between. The CDR3 region has the DNA TGCAGTGTAGGAGGGTTTCAGCCCCAGCATTTT. Encoded protein: CSVGGFQPQHF.

The chain combines TRBV2 with TRBJ1-5; the D gene is possibly TRBD1 (6 bases). Germline CDR1 is SNHLY and CDR2 is FYNNEI. Trimming pared 6 bases from V and 3 bases from J, leaving 12 bases between. The CDR3 loop spans 14 amino acids. The CDR3 nucleotides read TGTGCCAGCAGGCCAGGGGCACACAATCAGCCCCAGCATTTT. Translating it yields CASRPGAHNQPQHF.

This clone was detected ten times or more. V is TRBV2 and J is TRBJ2-1, with a weak D call TRBD2 (5 bases). V was clipped by 5 bases and J by 6 bases, with 8 bases between them. The CDR3 runs 12 residues. The germline gives CDR1 SNHLY, CDR2 FYNNEI. The CDR3 sequence: CASSPTSNEQFF. DNA for the CDR3: TGTGCCAGCAGTCCTACTAGCAATGAGCAGTTCTTC.

Many counts were recorded for this clone. The V and J genes are TRBV12-3 or TRBV12-4 and TRBJ1-4, with no clear D. This CDR3 spans 14 amino acids. Between the trimmed V and J ends, which lost 5 bases and 0 bases, there was a span of 7 bases. CDR3 in amino acids: CASSPLATNEKLFF. In DNA, the CDR3 is TGTGCCAGCAGTCCGCTAGCAACTAATGAAAAACTGTTTTTT.